Detailed here is one T cell receptor beta chain. Some clones are missing from TCRdb's copy, which holds only in-frame ones; the method was immunoSEQ multiplex PCR. The sample records some 350,000 clones, around 91% being singletons. These data originate in a study of blood T cell repertoires in COVID-19. The CDR3 is 15 amino acids. Germline CDR1 reads SGHTA; CDR2 reads FQGNSA. The V and J ends lost 11 bases and 7 bases, in that order; junction bases with no gene match: 16. The V and J genes are TRBV7-2 and TRBJ2-1; TRBD2 aligns across 8 bases. This TCR derives from a man between 18 and 35 years old who had recovered from COVID-19. The specimen was PBMCs or T cells enriched from blood (not recorded which). Written as DNA, the CDR3 is TGTGCCGGCCGCCAACCGGGACTAGTACTGAATGAGCAGTTCTTC. This encodes CAGRQPGLVLNEQFF.